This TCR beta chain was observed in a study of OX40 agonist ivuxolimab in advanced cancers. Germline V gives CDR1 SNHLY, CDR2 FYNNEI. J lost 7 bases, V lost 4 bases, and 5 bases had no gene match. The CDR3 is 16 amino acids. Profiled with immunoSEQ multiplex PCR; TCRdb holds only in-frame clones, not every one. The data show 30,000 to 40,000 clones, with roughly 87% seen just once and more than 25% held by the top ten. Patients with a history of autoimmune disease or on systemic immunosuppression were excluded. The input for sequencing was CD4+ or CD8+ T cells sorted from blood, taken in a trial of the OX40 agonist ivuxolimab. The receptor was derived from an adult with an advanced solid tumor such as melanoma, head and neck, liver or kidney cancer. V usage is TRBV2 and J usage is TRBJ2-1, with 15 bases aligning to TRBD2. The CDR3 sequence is CASSGLGTSGGNEQFF. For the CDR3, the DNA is TGTGCCAGCAGTGGCCTCGGGACTAGCGGGGGGAATGAGCAGTTCTTC. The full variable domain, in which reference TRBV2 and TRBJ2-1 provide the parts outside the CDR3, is EPEVTQTPSHQVTQMGQEVILRCVPISNHLYFYWYRQILGQKVEFLVSFYNNEISEKSEIFDDQFSVERPDGSNFTLKIRSTKLEDSAMYFCASSGLGTSGGNEQFFGPGTRLTVL.